Shown below are 25 T cell receptor beta chains from a single sample sequenced in a study of cytomegalovirus exposure and HLA in healthy donors. Amplification used 60 Vbeta primers and 13 Jbeta primers. Measured with immunoSEQ multiplex PCR; TCRdb has only the in-frame clones, and not every one. The table has 100,000 or so clones, about four fifths seen once. Source material: PBMCs. The receptor set was obtained from a female donor in good health and CMV-seropositive.

This chain links TRBV6-5 with TRBJ2-5, with D possibly TRBD1 on 6 matching bases. The germline gives CDR1 MNHEY, CDR2 SVGAGI. The CDR3 covers 14 residues. V lost 4 bases to trimming and J lost 5 bases, with 14 bases between them. The CDR3 DNA reads as TGTGCCAGCAGTTTGACCAGGGGAAGTGAGACCCAGTACTTC. Its protein product is CASSLTRGSETQYF.

Regarding this clone: At the DNA level, this CDR3 is encoded by other sequences in the same sample as well. The chain links TRBV18 to TRBJ2-7; 7 bases align to TRBD1. Germline V gives CDR1 KGHSH, CDR2 LQKENI. V trimming: 3 bases; J trimming: 2 bases; junction bases outside the gene matches: 4. CDR3 size: 14 residues. CDR3 DNA: TGTGCCAGCTCACCCGGGACAGTCACCTACGAGCAGTACTTC. It specifies CASSPGTVTYEQYF. The full variable domain, in which reference TRBV18 and TRBJ2-7 provide the parts outside the CDR3, is NAGVMQNPRHLVRRRGQEARLRCSPMKGHSHVYWYRQLPEEGLKFMVYLQKENIIDESGMPKERFSAEFPKEGPSILRIQQVVRGDSAAYFCASSPGTVTYEQYFGPGTRLTVT.

The rearrangement links TRBV29-1 to TRBJ1-2; D possibly corresponds to TRBD1 (5 bases). The CDR3 is 12 residues long. V was shortened by 7 bases and J by 4 bases, with 13 bases between the two germline ends. In germline, CDR1 is SQVTM, CDR2 ANQGSEA. In DNA form, the CDR3 reads TGCAGCGGGGGCGGGGGAAGCTATGGCTACACCTTC. Residues: CSGGGGSYGYTF.

V is TRBV19 and J is TRBJ2-3; D call uncertain. V lost 6 bases and J lost 5, with 6 bases in between. Germline CDR1 is LNHDA and CDR2 is SQIVND (reference sequence). The CDR3 runs to 11 residues. The CDR3 region has the DNA TGTGCCAGTAGACATGGAGATACGCAGTATTTT. Translation: CASRHGDTQYF. Supplemented by reference TRBV19 and TRBJ2-3, the full variable domain reads DGGITQSPKYLFRKEGQNVTLSCEQNLNHDAMYWYRQDPGQGLRLIYYSQIVNDFQKGDIAEGYSVSREKKESFPLTVTSAQKNPTAFYLCASRHGDTQYFGPGTRLTVL.

The chain employs TRBV19 and TRBJ1-2; 9 bases fit TRBD1. The length of the CDR3 is 12 residues. The ends lost 7 bases at V and 8 bases at J; junction bases unmatched: 5. Germline V CDR1 and CDR2: LNHDA, SQIVND (reference sequence). Here the CDR3 reads CASNTGGAGYTF. The CDR3 DNA follows: TGTGCCAGTAATACAGGGGGCGCCGGCTACACCTTC.

The chain employs TRBV7-2 and TRBJ2-7, with 13 bases fitting TRBD2. This CDR3 has 16 residues. The trim removed 4 bases at V and 4 bases at J, leaving 7 bases unmatched. Germline CDR1 and CDR2: SGHTA and FQGNSA. The chain's CDR3 is CASSSLAGGPVYEQYF. CDR3 in DNA: TGTGCCAGCAGCTCACTAGCGGGGGGGCCGGTTTACGAGCAGTACTTC.

The rearrangement joins TRBV9 to TRBJ2-1; D unclear. Germline V lookup: CDR1 SGDLS, CDR2 YYNGEE. With 2 bases removed from V and 9 bases from J, the gap between germline ends came to 12 bases. This CDR3 has 13 amino acids. CDR3 sequence reads: CASSVEVDGEQFF. The CDR3 coding sequence is TGTGCCAGCAGCGTTGAGGTTGATGGTGAGCAGTTCTTC. Complete variable domain (other parts from reference TRBV9 and TRBJ2-1): DSGVTQTPKHLITATGQRVTLRCSPRSGDLSVYWYQQSLDQGLQFLIQYYNGEERAKGNILERFSAQQFPDLHSELNLSSLELGDSALYFCASSVEVDGEQFFGPGTRLTVL.

V is TRBV9 and J is TRBJ1-6, with D possibly TRBD1 on 5 matching bases. CDR1 and CDR2 from the germline V gene are SGDLS and YYNGEE. Trimming pared 3 bases from V and 10 bases from J, leaving 14 bases between. The CDR3 extends over 14 amino acids. In DNA, the CDR3 is TGTGCCAGCAGCGGGGGGGTACTGGAATCACCCCTCCACTTT. This translates into CASSGGVLESPLHF. Combining the CDR3 with reference TRBV9 and TRBJ1-6 gives the whole variable domain DSGVTQTPKHLITATGQRVTLRCSPRSGDLSVYWYQQSLDQGLQFLIQYYNGEERAKGNILERFSAQQFPDLHSELNLSSLELGDSALYFCASSGGVLESPLHFGNGTRLTVT.

The gene calls are TRBV30 and TRBJ1-1; 8 bases line up with TRBD1. This CDR3 contains 14 residues. V lost 3 bases and J lost 5; bases outside the gene matches: 8. CDR1 GTSNPN and CDR2 SVGIG come from the germline V gene (reference sequence). CDR3 in amino acids: CAWRDRTGRTEAFF. The CDR3 bases are TGTGCCTGGAGGGACCGGACAGGGAGGACTGAAGCTTTCTTT.

The chain recombines TRBV5-1 with TRBJ1-1; 8 nucleotides agree with TRBD1. CDR1 is SGHRS, CDR2 YFSETQ, per germline. The J segment lost 2 bases and the V segment lost 4 bases, leaving 4 bases of the junction unmatched. This CDR3 has 14 amino acids. In DNA form, the CDR3 reads TGCGCCAGCAGCAGAGGACAGGGAAACACTGAAGCTTTCTTT. Encoded protein: CASSRGQGNTEAFF.

This clone was seen ten or more times. The V gene is TRBV6-1, the J gene TRBJ2-7, with 7 positions matching TRBD2. Germline CDR1 and CDR2: MNHNS and SASEGT. CDR3 size: 15 residues. Trimming took 1 base from V and 0 from J; bases not matched to a gene: 3. For the CDR3, the DNA is TGTGCCAGCAGTGAAGGTACGGGGGGCTCCTACGAGCAGTACTTC. Translating gives CASSEGTGGSYEQYF.

The chain carries TRBV5-3 and TRBJ2-7; 7 bases map to TRBD1. TRBV5-3 is reported as an ORF; its role is uncertain. J gave up 3 bases and V 4 bases, and 7 bases lay outside the gene matches. This CDR3 contains 14 residues. DNA for the CDR3: TGTGCCAGAAGCGTACGAGGACAGGTCTACGAGCAGTACTTC. This codes for CARSVRGQVYEQYF.

The CDR3 region has the DNA TGTGCCAGCAGCTTAGGGCTAGCGGGAGCGGCCGATGAGCAGTTCTTC. Protein sequence: CASSLGLAGAADEQFF. V gene TRBV13 combines with J gene TRBJ2-1, with 10 bases fitting TRBD2. This CDR3 spans 16 amino acids. Germline values: CDR1 PRHDT, CDR2 FYEKMQ (reference sequence). V was pared by 0 bases and J by 8 bases, with 7 bases of the junction left unmatched.

The chain employs TRBV10-3 and TRBJ2-1; TRBD2 aligns across 7 bases. Unmatched junction bases numbered 7, after V lost 0 bases and J lost 5 bases. Germline V gene sequence: CDR1 ENHRY, CDR2 SYGVKD. This CDR3 has 16 residues. The CDR3 region is CAISESTAGRNNEQFF. CDR3 bases: TGTGCCATCAGTGAGTCGACAGCGGGGAGAAACAATGAGCAGTTCTTC.

The chain is built from TRBV25-1 and TRBJ1-1, with D possibly matching TRBD1 (5 bases). The CDR3 has 13 amino acids. Looked up from germline, CDR1 is MGHDK and CDR2 is SYGVNS. Trimming shortened V by 3 bases and J by 3 bases, and 8 bases separated the two germline ends. CDR3 in amino acids: CASSEGQYTEAFF. In nucleotides, the CDR3 is TGTGCCAGCAGTGAGGGGCAGTACACTGAAGCTTTCTTT.

In this sample, this clone turned up once. At one boundary the junction diverges from the germline segment, which might be a read error. The rearrangement uses TRBV27 and TRBJ1-5, with 9 bases matching TRBD1. CDR1 MNHEY and CDR2 SMNVEV come from the germline V gene (reference sequence). The CDR3 is 17 amino acids. The DNA for the CDR3 is TGTGCCAGCAGTCTATCTACTAAGGACAGGGGAAATCAGCCCCAGCATTTT. This encodes CASSLSTKDRGNQPQHF.

The V gene is TRBV7-8, the J gene TRBJ1-1; TRBD1 agrees at 7 bases. V lost 5 bases, J lost 1 base, and 7 bases stayed unmatched. The CDR3 loop spans 15 amino acids. In germline, CDR1 is SGHVS, CDR2 FQNEAQ. The CDR3, as DNA: TGTGCCAGCAGCCTGACGACAGGGAAGAACACTGAAGCTTTCTTT. This translates into CASSLTTGKNTEAFF.

The chain is built from TRBV23-1 and TRBJ1-5; TRBD1 aligns across 9 bases. TRBV23-1 falls under the ORF class, with uncertain function. The CDR3 is 22 amino acids. Trimming took 4 bases from V and 0 from J; bases not matched to a gene: 22. The CDR3 loop is CASSPRDRALRSGQYSNQPQHF. The CDR3 DNA follows: TGCGCCAGCAGTCCCCGGGACAGGGCGTTAAGGTCGGGCCAATATAGCAATCAGCCCCAGCATTTT.

This sequence joins TRBV7-9 and TRBJ2-1, with TRBD1 matching over 10 bases. The CDR3 runs 14 residues. Germline V lookup: CDR1 SEHNR, CDR2 FQNEAQ (reference sequence). V was pared by 5 bases and J by 5 bases, with 3 bases of the junction left unmatched. CDR3 DNA sequence: TGTGCCAGCAGCCGGGACAGGGGAGACAATGAGCAGTTCTTC. Amino acid sequence: CASSRDRGDNEQFF.

The sample holds one count of this clone. The chain carries TRBV18 and TRBJ2-1, with a tentative D call TRBD1 (9 bases). In germline, CDR1 is KGHSH, CDR2 LQKENI. The CDR3 extends over 15 amino acids. V lost 5 bases and J lost 4, with 15 bases in between. The CDR3 sequence is CASSTGGTGYNEQFF. The CDR3 coding sequence is TGTGCCAGCTCAACGGGGGGGACAGGGTACAATGAGCAGTTCTTC.

This clone was seen a few times. This chain uses TRBV5-8 with TRBJ1-2; D is possibly TRBD1 (6 bases). CDR1 and CDR2 from the germline V gene are SGHTS and YDEGEE. The CDR3 sequence is 14 residues long. The ends were cut back, 0 bases at V and 1 base at J, with 7 bases in the middle. The CDR3 region has the DNA TGTGCCAGCAGCTTGGACAGGGTTAACTATGGCTACACCTTC. This gives the protein CASSLDRVNYGYTF. The entire variable domain, with the rest obtained from reference TRBV5-8 and TRBJ1-2, is as follows: EAGVTQSPTHLIKTRGQQATLRCSPISGHTSVYWYQQALGLGLQFLLWYDEGEERNRGNFPPRFSGRQFPNYSSELNVNALELEDSALYLCASSLDRVNYGYTFGSGTRLTVV.

The V call is TRBV10-3, the J call TRBJ2-1; 10 bases are shared with TRBD1. CDR3 length: 14 residues. The V gene end was trimmed by 4 bases and the J gene end by 7 bases; junction bases not matched to a gene: 4. Germline loops: CDR1 ENHRY, CDR2 SYGVKD. CDR3 in DNA: TGTGCCATCAGTGGAGACAGGGGGCGAAATGAGCAGTTCTTC. Protein product: CAISGDRGRNEQFF.

CDR3 in DNA: TGTGCCAGCAGTGAAGGCGGGGGGCTATCCTACAATGAGCAGTTCTTC. This encodes CASSEGGGLSYNEQFF. This chain links TRBV6-1 with TRBJ2-1; TRBD2 agrees at 8 bases. The trim removed 1 base at V and 1 base at J, leaving 3 bases unmatched. The CDR3 length is 16 residues. CDR1 MNHNS and CDR2 SASEGT come from the germline V gene.

The chain links TRBV7-6 to TRBJ2-1; TRBD1 is a possible D gene (5 bases). From germline, CDR1 is SGHVS and CDR2 FNYEAQ. Trimming cost V 4 bases and J 10 bases, with 11 bases left between them. This CDR3 region has 12 residues. CDR3 nucleotides: TGTGCCAGCAGCTCTATGACAGCCGAGCAGTTCTTC. This translates into CASSSMTAEQFF.

V and J are TRBV6-1 and TRBJ2-1; 9 bases align to TRBD2. The V segment lost 0 bases and the J segment 7 bases; nucleotides outside the gene matches: 10. Germline loops: CDR1 MNHNS, CDR2 SASEGT. CDR3 length: 17 residues. In nucleotides, the CDR3 is TGTGCCAGCAGTGAAGCGGGGGCGGGGGGGCTTAGGAATGAGCAGTTCTTC. Translated: CASSEAGAGGLRNEQFF.